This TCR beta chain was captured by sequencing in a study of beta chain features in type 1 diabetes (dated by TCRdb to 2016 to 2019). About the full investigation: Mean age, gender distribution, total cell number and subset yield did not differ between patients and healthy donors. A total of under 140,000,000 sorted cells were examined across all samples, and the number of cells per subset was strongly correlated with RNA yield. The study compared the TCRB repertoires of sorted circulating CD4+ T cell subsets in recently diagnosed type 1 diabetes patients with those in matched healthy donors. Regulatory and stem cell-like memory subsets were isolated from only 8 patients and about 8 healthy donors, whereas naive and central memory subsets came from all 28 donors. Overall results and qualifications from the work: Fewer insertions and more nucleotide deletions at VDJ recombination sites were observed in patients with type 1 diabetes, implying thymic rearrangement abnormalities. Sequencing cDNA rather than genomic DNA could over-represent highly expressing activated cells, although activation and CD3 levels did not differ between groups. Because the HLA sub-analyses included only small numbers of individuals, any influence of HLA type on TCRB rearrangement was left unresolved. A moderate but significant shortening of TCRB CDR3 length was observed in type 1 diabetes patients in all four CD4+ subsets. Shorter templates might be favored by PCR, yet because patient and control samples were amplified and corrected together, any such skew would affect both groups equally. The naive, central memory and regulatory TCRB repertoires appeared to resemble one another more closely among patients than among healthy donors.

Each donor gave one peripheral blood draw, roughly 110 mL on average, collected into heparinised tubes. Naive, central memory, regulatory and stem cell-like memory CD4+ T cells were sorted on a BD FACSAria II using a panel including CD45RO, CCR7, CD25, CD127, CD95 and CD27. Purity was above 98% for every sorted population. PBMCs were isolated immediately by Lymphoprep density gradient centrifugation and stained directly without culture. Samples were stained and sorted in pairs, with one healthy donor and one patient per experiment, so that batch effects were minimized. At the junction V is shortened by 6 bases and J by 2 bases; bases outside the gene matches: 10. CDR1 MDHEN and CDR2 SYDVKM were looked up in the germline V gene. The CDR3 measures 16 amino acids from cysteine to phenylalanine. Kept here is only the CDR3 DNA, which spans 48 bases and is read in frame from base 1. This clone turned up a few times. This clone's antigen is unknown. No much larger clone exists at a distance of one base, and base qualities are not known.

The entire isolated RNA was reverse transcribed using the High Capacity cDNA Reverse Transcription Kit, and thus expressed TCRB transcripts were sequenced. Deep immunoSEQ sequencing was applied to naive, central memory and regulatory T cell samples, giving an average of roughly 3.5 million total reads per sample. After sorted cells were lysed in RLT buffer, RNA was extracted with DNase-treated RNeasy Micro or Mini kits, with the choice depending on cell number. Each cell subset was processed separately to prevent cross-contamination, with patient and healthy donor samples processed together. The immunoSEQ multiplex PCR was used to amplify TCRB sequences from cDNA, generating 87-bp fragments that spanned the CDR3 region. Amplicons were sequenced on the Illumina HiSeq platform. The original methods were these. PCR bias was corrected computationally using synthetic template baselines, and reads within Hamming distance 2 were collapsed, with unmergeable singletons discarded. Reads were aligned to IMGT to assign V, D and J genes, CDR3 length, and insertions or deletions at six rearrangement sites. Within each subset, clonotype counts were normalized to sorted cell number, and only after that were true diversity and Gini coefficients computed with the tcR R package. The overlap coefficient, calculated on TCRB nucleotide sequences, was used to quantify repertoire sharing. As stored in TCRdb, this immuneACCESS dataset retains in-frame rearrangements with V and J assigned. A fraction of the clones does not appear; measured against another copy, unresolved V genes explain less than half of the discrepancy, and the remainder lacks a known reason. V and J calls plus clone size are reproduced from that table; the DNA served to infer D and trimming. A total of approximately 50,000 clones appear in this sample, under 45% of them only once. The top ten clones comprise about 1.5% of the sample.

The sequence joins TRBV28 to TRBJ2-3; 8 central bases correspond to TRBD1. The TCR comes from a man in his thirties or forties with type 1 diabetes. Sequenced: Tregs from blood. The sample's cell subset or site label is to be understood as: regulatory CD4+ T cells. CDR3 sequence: CASSPGGSAHTDTQYF. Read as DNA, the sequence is TGTGCCAGCAGCCCAGGGGGCTCAGCACACACAGATACGCAGTATTTT.